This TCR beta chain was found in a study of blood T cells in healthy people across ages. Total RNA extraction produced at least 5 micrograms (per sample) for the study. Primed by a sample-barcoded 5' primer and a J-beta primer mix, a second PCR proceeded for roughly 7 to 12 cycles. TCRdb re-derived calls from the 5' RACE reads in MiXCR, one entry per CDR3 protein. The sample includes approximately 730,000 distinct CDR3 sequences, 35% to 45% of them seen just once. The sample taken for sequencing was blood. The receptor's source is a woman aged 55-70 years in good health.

CDR3: CASSLRGLISTDTQYF. CDR3 nucleotides: TGTGCCAGCAGCTTAAGGGGTCTAATAAGCACAGATACGCAGTATTTT. The chain has TRBV7-3 and TRBJ2-3; D call uncertain. Trimming took off 1 base at V and 0 bases at J, with 11 bases between the two ends. The length of the CDR3 is 16 residues. CDR1 and CDR2 from the germline V gene are SGHTA and FQGTGA.